This T cell receptor beta chain was captured in a study of CD8 T cells in Susac syndrome. V was shortened by 5 bases and J by 5 bases, with 10 bases between the two germline ends. This CDR3 is 12 amino acids long. With random hexamers, roughly 0.45 to 1 ug RNA was reverse transcribed. TCRdb redid the calling of the immunoSEQ multiplex PCR reads with MiXCR, one entry per CDR3 protein. Of under 150,000 distinct CDR3 sequences in the sample, almost 96% were seen once. The chain is built from TRBV12-3 or TRBV12-4 and TRBJ2-7; D is unclear. The clonotype originates from a human donor with Susac syndrome. Material for sequencing was CD4+ T cells from PBMCs. The CDR3 loop reads CASSPESNEQYF. Here the CDR3 DNA reads TGTGCCAGCAGTCCCGAATCAAACGAGCAGTACTTC.